The 12 T cell receptor beta chains below were found in one sample sequenced in a study of regulatory T cells. The PCR used 52 TRBV and 13 TRBJ primers. The assay was immunoSEQ multiplex PCR, and TCRdb's table has in-frame clones only and misses some. Seen here are 20,000 or so clones, approximately 93% observed once, and the top ten hold 3% to 4.5%. The sequencing sample was made of CD8+ T cells sorted from blood. The receptors stem from a child aged 2 to 15 with CD3G deficiency.

The rearrangement joins TRBV7-9 to TRBJ1-1; 7 positions match TRBD1. This CDR3 is built from 14 residues. The J segment lost 4 bases and the V segment lost 6 bases, leaving 8 bases of the junction unmatched. Germline values: CDR1 SEHNR, CDR2 FQNEAQ (reference sequence). In DNA, the CDR3 is TGTGCCAGCAGTTCAGACAGGGACGGCACTGAAGCTTTCTTT. Translating it yields CASSSDRDGTEAFF.

This clone was detected once. The chain is built from TRBV7-9 and TRBJ2-3; D uncertain. Germline V lookup: CDR1 SEHNR, CDR2 FQNEAQ (reference sequence). The CDR3 is 13 amino acids. The V gene lost 0 bases and the J gene lost 4 bases, with 5 bases spanning the gap. This CDR3 reads CASSLATADTQYF. CDR3 in DNA: TGTGCCAGCAGCTTAGCGACGGCAGATACGCAGTATTTT.

The gene calls are TRBV6-1 and TRBJ1-1; the D is unclear. V was clipped by 4 bases and J by 4 bases, with 4 bases between them. The CDR3 runs to 11 residues. Germline loops: CDR1 MNHNS, CDR2 SASEGT. The CDR3 nucleotides read TGTGCCAGCAGTGGGAGCACTGAAGCTTTCTTT. It encodes CASSGSTEAFF.

The rearrangement uses TRBV6-6 and TRBJ1-2; 8 bases map to TRBD1. CDR1 and CDR2 (germline): MNHNY, SVGAGI (reference sequence). V trimming: 2 bases; J trimming: 6 bases; junction bases outside the gene matches: 8. The CDR3 covers 15 residues. CDR3 coding DNA: TGTGCCAGCAGTTACCTTCGGGACAGGAGAGATGGCTACACCTTC. This encodes CASSYLRDRRDGYTF.

The CDR3 DNA follows: TGTGCCAGCAGCCCCGGACTAGCGGAGACCCAGTACTTC. Amino acids: CASSPGLAETQYF. The V gene is TRBV7-7, the J gene TRBJ2-5; TRBD2 aligns across 9 bases. In germline, CDR1 is SSHAT, CDR2 FNYEAQ (reference sequence). V was pared by 5 bases and J by 5 bases, with 3 bases of the junction left unmatched. The CDR3 totals 13 residues. The whole variable domain, remainder taken from reference TRBV7-7 and TRBJ2-5, is GAGVSQSPRYKVTKRGQDVTLRCDPISSHATLYWYQQALGQGPEFLTYFNYEAQPDKSGLPSDRFSAERPEGSISTLTIQRTEQRDSAMYRCASSPGLAETQYFGPGTRLLVL.

This sequence joins TRBV6-1 and TRBJ2-5; D ambiguous. The last part of the DNA fits TRBJ2-7 better; the J call may be wrong. The CDR3 loop spans 11 amino acids. CDR1 is MNHNS and CDR2 is SASEGT in the germline V gene. This CDR3 reads CASSFLGEQYF. In DNA form, the CDR3 reads TGTGCCAGCAGTTTCCTGGGCGAGCAGTACTTC.

The chain links TRBV5-4 to TRBJ2-3; TRBD2 agrees at 8 bases. This CDR3 is built from 13 residues. Germline V gives CDR1 SGHNT, CDR2 YYREEE (reference sequence). V trimming: 8 bases; J trimming: 2 bases; junction bases outside the gene matches: 4. The CDR3 nucleotides are TGTGCCAGTTCTAGCGGGTTCACAGATACGCAGTATTTT. It codes for CASSSGFTDTQYF.

This clone was observed a single time. Other DNA variants within this sample encode the same CDR3. The V call is TRBV28, the J call TRBJ2-3; 8 nucleotides agree with TRBD2. The CDR3 runs to 15 residues. Germline V gives CDR1 MDHEN, CDR2 SYDVKM. V was clipped by 3 bases and J by 0 bases; unmatched bases: 2. The CDR3 is CASSFSSGSTDTQYF. The CDR3 DNA follows: TGTGCCAGCAGTTTCTCTAGCGGGAGCACAGATACGCAGTATTTT.

The V call is TRBV28, the J call TRBJ1-5, with 12 bases that match TRBD1. Germline lookup yields CDR1 MDHEN and CDR2 SYDVKM. Trimming took 11 bases from V and 5 from J; bases not matched to a gene: 13. The CDR3 contains 16 residues. CDR3 loop: CASTGTGGVGDQPQHF. CDR3 in DNA: TGTGCCTCTACCGGGACAGGGGGCGTAGGAGATCAGCCCCAGCATTTT.

V usage is TRBV7-9 and J usage is TRBJ2-1, with D tentatively TRBD2 (6 bases). CDR3 length: 12 residues. Trimming took 5 bases from V and 7 from J, leaving 9 bases between them. In germline, CDR1 is SEHNR, CDR2 FQNEAQ (reference sequence). The CDR3 nucleotides are TGTGCCAGCAGCCGGAGGGTAAATGAGCAGTTCTTC. Translated: CASSRRVNEQFF. The whole variable domain, filled in from reference TRBV7-9 and TRBJ2-1, reads DTGVSQNPRHKITKRGQNVTFRCDPISEHNRLYWYRQTLGQGPEFLTYFQNEAQLEKSRLLSDRFSAERPKGSFSTLEIQRTEQGDSAMYLCASSRRVNEQFFGPGTRLTVL.

The chain recombines TRBV9 with TRBJ2-4; 9 bases are a match to TRBD2. From germline, CDR1 is SGDLS and CDR2 YYNGEE. The CDR3 has 13 amino acids. The J segment lost 10 bases and the V segment lost 4 bases, leaving 6 bases of the junction unmatched. CDR3 region: CASSQTSGSIQYF. Written as DNA, the CDR3 is TGTGCCAGCAGCCAGACTAGCGGAAGTATTCAGTACTTC.

The V gene is TRBV28, the J gene TRBJ2-5, with TRBD2 matching over 10 bases. This CDR3 is built from 17 residues. Germline-derived CDR1 and CDR2 are MDHEN and SYDVKM. V dropped 5 bases and J dropped 11; count of bases not matched to a gene: 20. CDR3 DNA: TGTGCCAGCAGTACCGACCTACTAGCGGGAAGTTTGCGGGAGCAGTACTTC. Its translation: CASSTDLLAGSLREQYF.